Listed below are T cell receptor beta chains from one sample, sequenced in a study of OX40 agonist ivuxolimab in advanced cancers. Measured with immunoSEQ multiplex PCR; TCRdb has only the in-frame clones, and not every one. The data contain over 85,000 clones, roughly 87% of them seen just once; the ten biggest clones take up around 0.27%. Sequences were derived from CD4+ or CD8+ T cells sorted from blood, sampled in a trial of the OX40 agonist ivuxolimab. These receptors were collected from an adult with an advanced solid tumor such as melanoma, head and neck, liver or kidney cancer. CDR3s include the opening cysteine and the closing phenylalanine or tryptophan. Fields, in order: D gene, clone size, V gene, J gene, CDR3 protein, CDR3 DNA. D genes are given only for firm matches. Clone size, where shown, is once, few, many, or a class for clones that have expanded.

TRBD1	once	TRBV6-6	TRBJ2-5	CAGRGLGRQYF	TGTGCCGGCAGGGGGCTGGGTCGCCAGTACTTC
NA	NA	TRBV7-8	TRBJ2-6	CASSWTAGANVLTF	TGTGCCAGCAGCTGGACAGCAGGGGCCAACGTCCTGACTTTC
NA	NA	TRBV20-1	TRBJ2-7	CSAFRDYEQYF	TGCAGTGCTTTCAGGGACTACGAGCAGTACTTC
NA	NA	TRBV5-6	TRBJ1-1	CASSPNQGGTEAFF	TGTGCCAGCAGCCCTAACCAGGGAGGCACTGAAGCTTTCTTT
TRBD2	NA	TRBV28	TRBJ2-3	CASSSREGVDTQYF	TGTGCCAGCAGTTCCCGGGAGGGCGTGGATACGCAGTATTTT
NA	NA	TRBV10-2	TRBJ2-3	CASSPRVGGTDTQYF	TGCGCCAGCAGCCCTCGTGTGGGAGGCACAGATACGCAGTATTTT
NA	NA	TRBV28	TRBJ1-2	CASSLGHSNYGYTF	TGTGCCAGCAGTTTAGGGCATTCCAACTATGGCTACACCTTC
NA	NA	TRBV10-3	TRBJ2-3	CAISETTESTDTQYF	TGTGCCATCAGTGAGACTACAGAGAGCACAGATACGCAGTATTTT
NA	NA	TRBV7-3	TRBJ2-5	CASSLGGGAQYF	TGTGCCAGCAGCTTGGGCGGAGGGGCCCAGTACTTC
NA	NA	TRBV6-6	TRBJ1-2	CASSYGVGAYGYTF	TGTGCCAGCAGTTACGGGGTCGGGGCCTATGGCTACACCTTC
TRBD1	NA	TRBV7-9	TRBJ1-2	CASSPGQGDYGYTF	TGTGCCAGCAGCCCGGGACAGGGGGACTATGGCTACACCTTC
TRBD1	NA	TRBV19	TRBJ1-2	CATNRDSRDSLIPGYTF	TGTGCCACTAACCGAGACTCCCGGGACAGCCTTATTCCAGGCTACACCTTC
NA	NA	TRBV11-2	TRBJ1-1	CASSFRATGWGDTEAFF	TGTGCCAGCAGCTTCAGGGCAACAGGCTGGGGGGACACTGAAGCTTTCTTT
NA	NA	TRBV18	TRBJ2-1	CASSPQRASGSAYNEQFF	TGTGCCAGCTCACCTCAACGTGCATCGGGGTCCGCCTACAATGAGCAGTTCTTC
NA	NA	TRBV19	TRBJ1-4	CASSTVDGLMKELFF	TGTGCCAGTAGTACCGTGGACGGTCTAATGAAGGAACTGTTTTTT
NA	medium-sized	TRBV2	TRBJ1-5	CANSLGGNQPQHF	TGTGCCAACTCACTGGGGGGCAATCAGCCCCAGCATTTT
NA	NA	TRBV9	TRBJ1-5	CASSVGGRADQPQHF	TGTGCCAGCAGCGTAGGAGGCAGGGCTGATCAGCCCCAGCATTTT
NA	once	TRBV6-5	TRBJ2-6	CASSYSSTAGANVLTF	TGTGCCAGCAGTTACTCGTCCACGGCTGGGGCCAACGTCCTGACTTTC
TRBD1	NA	TRBV4-3	TRBJ1-4	CASSQDGGTVFEKLFF	TGCGCCAGCAGCCAAGATGGGGGGACAGTTTTTGAAAAACTGTTTTTT
NA	NA	TRBV6-5	TRBJ2-7	CASSFLLEDYEQYF	TGTGCCAGCAGTTTCCTACTAGAGGACTACGAGCAGTACTTC
TRBD2	NA	TRBV7-8	TRBJ2-2	CASSLASAGATGELFF	TGTGCCAGCAGCTTAGCTTCAGCGGGAGCCACCGGGGAGCTGTTTTTT
TRBD1	NA	TRBV7-2	TRBJ2-7	CASSAGQGSRQYF	TGTGCCAGCAGCGCTGGACAGGGTTCGAGGCAGTACTTC
NA	NA	TRBV7-8	TRBJ2-2	CASVPGANTGELFF	TGTGCTTCAGTACCTGGGGCTAACACCGGGGAGCTGTTTTTT
TRBD2	NA	TRBV7-8	TRBJ2-3	CASSLGLAGADTQYF	TGTGCCAGCAGCCTAGGACTAGCGGGAGCAGATACGCAGTATTTT
TRBD1	NA	TRBV6-6	TRBJ1-5	CASSLGDSGQPQHF	TGTGCCAGCAGCCTCGGGGACAGCGGTCAGCCCCAGCATTTT
NA	NA	TRBV27	TRBJ2-1	CASSRNPQRKGSYNEQFF	TGTGCCAGCAGCCGAAACCCTCAGCGGAAGGGCTCCTACAATGAGCAGTTCTTC
TRBD1	few	TRBV30	TRBJ1-6	CAWKPAWDRDSPLHF	TGTGCCTGGAAACCGGCATGGGACAGAGATTCACCCCTCCACTTT
TRBD1	NA	TRBV5-6	TRBJ1-2	CASSLGSGQGYGYTF	TGTGCCAGCAGCTTGGGATCCGGACAGGGATATGGCTACACCTTC
NA	NA	TRBV27	TRBJ1-5	CASSLIAGNQPQHF	TGTGCCAGCAGTTTAATCGCTGGGAATCAGCCCCAGCATTTT
NA	NA	TRBV5-6	TRBJ1-2	CASSRDRTGGYTF	TGTGCCAGCAGCCGTGACAGAACGGGAGGCTACACCTTC
TRBD1	NA	TRBV7-2	TRBJ1-2	CASSLAPGQGSGYTF	TGTGCCAGCAGCTTAGCCCCGGGACAGGGGAGTGGCTACACCTTC
NA	NA	TRBV10-3	TRBJ1-1	CAISASHREAFF	TGTGCCATCAGTGCATCCCACCGTGAAGCTTTCTTT
NA	NA	TRBV9	TRBJ1-1	CASSPRGGEDTEAFF	TGTGCCAGCAGCCCCCGTGGAGGGGAGGACACTGAAGCTTTCTTT
NA	NA	TRBV5-1	TRBJ2-5	CASSLPPKETQYF	TGCGCCAGCAGCTTACCGCCGAAAGAGACCCAGTACTTC
TRBD1	NA	TRBV4-2	TRBJ1-2	CASSRLQGGLDYGYTF	TGTGCCAGCAGCCGCCTACAGGGGGGCCTTGACTATGGCTACACCTTC
NA	NA	TRBV29-1	TRBJ1-3	CSVGGGNSGNTIYF	TGCAGCGTTGGGGGTGGAAACTCTGGAAACACCATATATTTT
NA	NA	TRBV4-3	TRBJ1-2	CASSLDRSYGYTF	TGCGCCAGCAGCTTAGACCGGAGCTATGGCTACACCTTC
NA	NA	TRBV7-3	TRBJ1-2	CASSLQTGEGYTF	TGTGCCAGCAGCTTACAAACGGGGGAGGGCTACACCTTC
NA	NA	TRBV29-1	TRBJ1-3	CSVERRGGGNTIYF	TGCAGCGTTGAAAGAAGGGGAGGTGGAAACACCATATATTTT
TRBD1	NA	TRBV6-6	TRBJ2-7	CASSLDRGQSYEQYF	TGTGCCAGCAGCCTCGACAGGGGTCAATCCTACGAGCAGTACTTC
NA	NA	TRBV2	TRBJ1-4	CASSAGARNEKLFF	TGTGCCAGCAGTGCAGGGGCCCGTAATGAAAAACTGTTTTTT
NA	once	TRBV14	TRBJ2-1	CASSPTGRDPSRHEQFF	TGTGCCAGCAGCCCAACCGGCCGGGACCCATCTAGGCATGAGCAGTTCTTC
NA	NA	TRBV29-1	TRBJ2-7	CSVEGSYEQYF	TGCAGCGTTGAAGGCTCGTACGAGCAGTACTTC
NA	NA	TRBV6-1	TRBJ2-7	CASSSSGRGYEQYF	TGTGCCAGCAGTTCATCTGGAAGGGGCTACGAGCAGTACTTC
NA	NA	TRBV11-2	TRBJ2-7	CASSLFDRNYEQYF	TGTGCCAGCAGCTTATTCGACAGGAACTACGAGCAGTACTTC
NA	NA	TRBV19	TRBJ2-4	CASSISRNQDIQYF	TGTGCCAGTAGTATATCAAGAAATCAGGACATTCAGTACTTC